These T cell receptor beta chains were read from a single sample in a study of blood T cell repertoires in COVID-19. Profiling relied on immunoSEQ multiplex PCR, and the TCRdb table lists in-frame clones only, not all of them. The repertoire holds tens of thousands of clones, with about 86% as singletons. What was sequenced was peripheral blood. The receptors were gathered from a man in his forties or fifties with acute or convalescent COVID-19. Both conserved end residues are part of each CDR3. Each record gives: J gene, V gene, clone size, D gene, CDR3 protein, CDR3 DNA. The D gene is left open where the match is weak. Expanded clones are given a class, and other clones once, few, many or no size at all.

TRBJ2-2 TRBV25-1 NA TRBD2 CASSSSGTVTGELFF TGTGCCAGCAGTTCTAGCGGGACAGTCACCGGGGAGCTGTTTTTT
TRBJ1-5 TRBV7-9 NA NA CASSRGGHLQPQHF TGTGCCAGCAGTCGGGGGGGTCATTTACAGCCCCAGCATTTT
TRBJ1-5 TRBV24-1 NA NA CATSDYRDNQPQHF TGTGCCACCAGTGATTACAGGGACAATCAGCCCCAGCATTTT
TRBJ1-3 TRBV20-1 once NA CSASAGVGNTIYF TGCAGTGCTAGTGCCGGGGTCGGGAACACCATATATTTT
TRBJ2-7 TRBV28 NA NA CASSFRAGYYEQYF TGTGCCAGCAGTTTTAGGGCAGGGTACTACGAGCAGTACTTC
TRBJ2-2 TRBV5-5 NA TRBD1 CASSLAPGQGFTGELFF TGTGCCAGCAGCTTGGCCCCGGGACAGGGCTTCACCGGGGAGCTGTTTTTT
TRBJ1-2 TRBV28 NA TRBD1 CASSSFLRDRINYGYTF TGTGCCAGCAGTTCGTTTCTCCGGGACAGGATTAACTATGGCTACACCTTC
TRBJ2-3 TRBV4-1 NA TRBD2 CASSQEAGARSTDTQYF TGCGCCAGCAGCCAAGAAGCGGGAGCACGATCCACAGATACGCAGTATTTT
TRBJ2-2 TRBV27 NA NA CATSGPSNTGELFF TGTGCCACCTCTGGGCCTTCGAACACCGGGGAGCTGTTTTTT
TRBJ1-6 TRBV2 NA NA CASSESGNYNSPLHF TGTGCCAGCAGTGAGTCGGGGAATTATAATTCACCCCTCCACTTT
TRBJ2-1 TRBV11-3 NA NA CASSPRVGNEQFF TGTGCCAGCAGCCCCAGGGTGGGAAATGAGCAGTTCTTC
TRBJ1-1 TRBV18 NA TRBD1 CASSRNPLGQGGSNTEAFF TGTGCCAGCTCACGCAACCCCCTAGGACAGGGGGGATCGAACACTGAAGCTTTCTTT
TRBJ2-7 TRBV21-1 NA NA CASSRQGGYEQYF TGTGCCAGCAGCCGACAGGGGGGCTACGAGCAGTACTTC
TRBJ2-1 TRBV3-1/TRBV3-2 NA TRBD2 CASSQGSGSFHEQFF TGTGCCAGCAGCCAGGGAAGCGGGAGTTTCCATGAGCAGTTCTTC
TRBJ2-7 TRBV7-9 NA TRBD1 CASSLAATGGEQYF TGTGCCAGCAGCTTAGCGGCGACAGGGGGCGAGCAGTACTTC
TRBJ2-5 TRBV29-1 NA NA CSVNRGGGETQYF TGCAGCGTCAATAGAGGGGGGGGAGAGACCCAGTACTTC
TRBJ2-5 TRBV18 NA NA CASSPLDSFQETQYF TGTGCCAGCTCACCCCTCGACAGCTTCCAAGAGACCCAGTACTTC
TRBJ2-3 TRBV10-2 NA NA CASSRGPSTDTQYF TGCGCCAGCTCCCGCGGTCCTAGCACAGATACGCAGTATTTT
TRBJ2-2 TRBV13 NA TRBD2 CASSPELSSGVNGELFF TGTGCCAGCAGCCCCGAACTTTCTAGCGGGGTCAACGGGGAGCTGTTTTTT
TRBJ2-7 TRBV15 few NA CATSRDSAGVSYF TGTGCCACCAGCAGAGATTCTGCAGGGGTTTCGTACTTC
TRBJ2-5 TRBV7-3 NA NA CASSGGAEETQYF TGTGCCAGCAGCGGCGGAGCGGAAGAGACCCAGTACTTC
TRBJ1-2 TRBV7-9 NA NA CASSFTANYGYTF TGTGCCAGCAGCTTCACGGCTAACTATGGCTACACCTTC
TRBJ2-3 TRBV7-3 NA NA CASSLLGVRDTQYF TGTGCCAGCAGCCTGCTAGGGGTTCGGGATACGCAGTATTTT
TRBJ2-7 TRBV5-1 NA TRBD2 CASSTLGLAGGIHEQYF TGCGCCAGCAGCACCTTGGGACTAGCGGGAGGGATCCACGAGCAGTACTTC
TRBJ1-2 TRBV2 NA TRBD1 CASSEYPTGVGYTF TGTGCCAGCAGTGAATATCCGACAGGGGTTGGCTACACCTTC
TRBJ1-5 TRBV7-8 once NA CASSLVDRTSNQPQHF TGTGCCAGCAGCTTAGTGGACAGAACTAGCAATCAGCCCCAGCATTTT
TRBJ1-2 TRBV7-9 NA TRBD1 CASSPGTGGFGYTF TGTGCCAGCAGCCCCGGGACAGGGGGGTTTGGCTACACCTTC
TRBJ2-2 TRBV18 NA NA CASSPLSLETGELFF TGTGCCAGCTCACCACTCTCCCTGGAGACCGGGGAGCTGTTTTTT
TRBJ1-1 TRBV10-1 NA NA CASSESYQAVLF TGCGCCAGCAGTGAGTCCTATCAGGCCGTCCTCTTT
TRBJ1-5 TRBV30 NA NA CAWRDRGKFQPQHF TGTGCCTGGAGGGACAGAGGAAAGTTTCAGCCCCAGCATTTT
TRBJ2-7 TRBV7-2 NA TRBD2 CASSLAGGLYEQYF TGTGCCAGCAGCCTAGCGGGGGGGCTGTACGAGCAGTACTTC
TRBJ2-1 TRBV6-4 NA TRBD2 CASSDSRLAGNEQFF TGTGCCAGCAGTGACTCGAGACTAGCGGGCAATGAGCAGTTCTTC
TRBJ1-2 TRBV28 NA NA CASSKLQGGFGYTF TGTGCCAGCAGCAAACTACAGGGCGGCTTTGGCTACACCTTC
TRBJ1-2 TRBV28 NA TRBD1 CASSSGGLNYGYTF TGTGCCAGCAGCTCAGGGGGCCTTAACTATGGCTACACCTTC
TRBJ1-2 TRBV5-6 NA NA CASSPGFVIRSGGYGYTF TGTGCCAGCAGCCCTGGGTTTGTTATACGCTCAGGTGGCTATGGCTACACCTTC
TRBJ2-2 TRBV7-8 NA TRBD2 CASSPGEGRLGGELFF TGTGCCAGCAGCCCCGGGGAGGGAAGGTTGGGCGGGGAGCTGTTTTTT
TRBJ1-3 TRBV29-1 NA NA CSVAGSVSGNTIYF TGCAGCGTTGCAGGTTCCGTATCTGGAAACACCATATATTTT